The clone carrying this TCR beta chain appeared many times. The antigen remains undetermined. In the library, individual cDNA molecules carried attached unique molecular identifiers. From the 5' RACE reads, TCRdb called clonotypes with MiXCR, one entry per CDR3 protein. The sample has around 58,000 distinct CDR3 sequences; about 15% are singletons. This sample was included in a study of early T cells in non-severe SARS-CoV-2 infection. Overall study results and limits: Anti-spike CD8 responses were favored in VDJdb matching, and private and CD4 specificities were missed.

The CDR3 covers 14 residues. Germline V gives CDR1 WNHNN, CDR2 SYGVQD (reference sequence). The V end lost 6 bases, the J end lost 0 bases, and 12 bases lay between the germline ends. The source material was whole blood, sampled at baseline. This TCR was recovered from an adult who was a healthcare worker with PCR-confirmed SARS-CoV-2 infection or an uninfected control (not recorded which). The genes are TRBV10-1 and TRBJ2-7, with D unclear. CDR3 DNA: TGCGCCAGCAGCCATACATTGAGCTCCTACGAGCAGTACTTC. It translates to CASSHTLSSYEQYF.